This paragraph covers one T cell receptor (beta chain) sequence. Its antigen is not known. Expressed TCRB transcripts were sequenced, since all the RNA that had been isolated was reverse transcribed. Measured with immunoSEQ multiplex PCR; TCRdb has only the in-frame clones, and not every one. The sample carries 350,000 to 450,000 clones, approximately 15% recorded once. The sample comes from a study of beta chain features in type 1 diabetes. Study details: There was similarity between patients and healthy donors in age, gender and cell yields.

Study results and limitations: More deletions and fewer insertions at VDJ junctions were seen in type 1 diabetes patients.

The CDR3 has 16 residues. Germline trimming cut 4 bases from V and 2 bases from J; bases unmatched to any gene: 7. CDR1 is SGHNT and CDR2 is YENEEA in the germline V gene. The receptor's source is a man in his thirties or forties in good health. Sample: naive CD4+ T cells from blood. V usage is TRBV11-3 and J usage is TRBJ2-1; 8 nucleotides line up with TRBD2. The CDR3 spells CASSWRSGVTYNEQFF. The CDR3, as DNA: TGTGCCAGCAGCTGGCGTAGCGGGGTTACCTACAATGAGCAGTTCTTC.